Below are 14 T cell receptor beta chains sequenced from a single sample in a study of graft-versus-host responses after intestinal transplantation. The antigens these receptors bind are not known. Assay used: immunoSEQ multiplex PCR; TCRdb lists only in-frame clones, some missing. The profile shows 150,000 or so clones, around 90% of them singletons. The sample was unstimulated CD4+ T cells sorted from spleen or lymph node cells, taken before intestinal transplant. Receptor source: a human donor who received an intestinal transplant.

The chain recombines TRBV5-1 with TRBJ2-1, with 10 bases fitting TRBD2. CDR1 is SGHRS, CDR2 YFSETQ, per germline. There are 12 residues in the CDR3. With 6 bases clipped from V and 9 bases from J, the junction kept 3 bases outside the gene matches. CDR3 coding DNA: TGCGCCAGCACGGTAGCGGGAGGTGAGCAGTTCTTC. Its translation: CASTVAGGEQFF.

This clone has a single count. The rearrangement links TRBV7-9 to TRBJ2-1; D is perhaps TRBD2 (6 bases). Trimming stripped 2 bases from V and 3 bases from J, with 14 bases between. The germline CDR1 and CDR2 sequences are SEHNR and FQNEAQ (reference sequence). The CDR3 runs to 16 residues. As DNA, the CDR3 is TGTGCCAGCAGCTTATTAGGCGATAGCGGCTACAATGAGCAGTTCTTC. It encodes CASSLLGDSGYNEQFF.

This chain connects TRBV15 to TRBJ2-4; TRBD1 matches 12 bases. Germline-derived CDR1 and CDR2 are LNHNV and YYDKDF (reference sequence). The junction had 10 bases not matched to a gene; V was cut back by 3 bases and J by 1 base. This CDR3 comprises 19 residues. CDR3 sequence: CATSSRDRGLIEAKNIQYF. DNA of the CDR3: TGTGCCACCAGCAGCCGGGACAGGGGGCTCATTGAGGCCAAAAACATTCAGTACTTC.

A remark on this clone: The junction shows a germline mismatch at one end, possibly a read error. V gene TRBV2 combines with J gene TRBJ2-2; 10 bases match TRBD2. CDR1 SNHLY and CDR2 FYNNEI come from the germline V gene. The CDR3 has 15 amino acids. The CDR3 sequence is CTSSRTSGNTGELFF. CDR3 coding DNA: TGTACCAGCAGCAGGACTAGCGGGAACACCGGGGAGCTGTTTTTT.

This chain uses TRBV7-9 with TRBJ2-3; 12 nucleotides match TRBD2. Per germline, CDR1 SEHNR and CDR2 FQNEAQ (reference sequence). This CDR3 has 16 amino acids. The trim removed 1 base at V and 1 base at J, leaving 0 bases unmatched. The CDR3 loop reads CASSLGLAGGTDTQYF. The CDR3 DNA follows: TGTGCCAGCAGCTTAGGACTAGCGGGAGGCACAGATACGCAGTATTTT. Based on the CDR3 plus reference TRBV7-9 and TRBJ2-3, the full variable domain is DTGVSQNPRHKITKRGQNVTFRCDPISEHNRLYWYRQTLGQGPEFLTYFQNEAQLEKSRLLSDRFSAERPKGSFSTLEIQRTEQGDSAMYLCASSLGLAGGTDTQYFGPGTRLTVL.

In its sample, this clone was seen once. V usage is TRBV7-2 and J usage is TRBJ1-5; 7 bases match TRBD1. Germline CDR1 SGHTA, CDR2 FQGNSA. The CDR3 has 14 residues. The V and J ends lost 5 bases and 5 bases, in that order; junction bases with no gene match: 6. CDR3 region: CASSAKQGHQPQHF. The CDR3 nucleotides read TGTGCCAGCAGCGCGAAACAGGGGCATCAGCCCCAGCATTTT.

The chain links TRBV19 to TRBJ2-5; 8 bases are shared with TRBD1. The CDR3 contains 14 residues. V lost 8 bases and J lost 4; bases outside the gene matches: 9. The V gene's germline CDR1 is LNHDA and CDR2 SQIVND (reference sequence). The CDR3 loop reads CASGSVTGVETQYF. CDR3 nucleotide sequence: TGTGCCAGTGGCTCGGTGACAGGGGTAGAGACCCAGTACTTC. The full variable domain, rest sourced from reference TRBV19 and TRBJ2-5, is DGGITQSPKYLFRKEGQNVTLSCEQNLNHDAMYWYRQDPGQGLRLIYYSQIVNDFQKGDIAEGYSVSREKKESFPLTVTSAQKNPTAFYLCASGSVTGVETQYFGPGTRLLVL.

For the CDR3, the DNA is TGCGCCAGCAGCCGCCTTGGGGGGGTCGGTGAGCAGTTCTTC. Translated, it gives CASSRLGGVGEQFF. This chain links TRBV4-3 with TRBJ2-1; TRBD2 matches 7 bases. The germline gives CDR1 LGHNA, CDR2 YSLEER. This CDR3 region has 14 residues. V trimming: 4 bases; J trimming: 9 bases; junction bases outside the gene matches: 9.

This CDR3 is CSVPTGVDTEAFF. For the CDR3, the DNA is TGCAGCGTTCCGACAGGGGTGGACACTGAAGCTTTCTTT. V and J are TRBV29-1 and TRBJ1-1; 8 nucleotides align to TRBD1. The V gene's germline CDR1 is SQVTM and CDR2 ANQGSEA. The CDR3 covers 13 residues. The V segment lost 5 bases and the J segment 3 bases; nucleotides outside the gene matches: 5.

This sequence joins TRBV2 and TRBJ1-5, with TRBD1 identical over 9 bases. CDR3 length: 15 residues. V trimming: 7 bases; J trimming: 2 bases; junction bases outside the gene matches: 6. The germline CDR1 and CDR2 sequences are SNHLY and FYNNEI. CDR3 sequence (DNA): TGTGCCAGCAACAAGGACAGGGGTGGCAATCAGCCCCAGCATTTT. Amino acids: CASNKDRGGNQPQHF. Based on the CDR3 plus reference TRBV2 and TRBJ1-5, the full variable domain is EPEVTQTPSHQVTQMGQEVILRCVPISNHLYFYWYRQILGQKVEFLVSFYNNEISEKSEIFDDQFSVERPDGSNFTLKIRSTKLEDSAMYFCASNKDRGGNQPQHFGDGTRLSIL.

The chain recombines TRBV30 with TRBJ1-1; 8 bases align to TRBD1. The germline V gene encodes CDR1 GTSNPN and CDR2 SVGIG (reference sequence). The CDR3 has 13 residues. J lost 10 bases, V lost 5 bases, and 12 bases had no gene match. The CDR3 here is CAWGFPDRGRAFF. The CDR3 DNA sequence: TGTGCCTGGGGCTTCCCCGACAGGGGTAGAGCTTTCTTT.

The CDR3 loop is CATSRDRATNYGYTF. The DNA of the CDR3 is TGTGCCACCAGCAGAGATAGAGCTACTAACTATGGCTACACCTTC. J is TRBJ1-2 and V is TRBV15; D not resolved. CDR1 LNHNV and CDR2 YYDKDF come from the germline V gene (reference sequence). The CDR3 totals 15 residues. V was clipped by 0 bases and J by 0 bases, with 8 bases between them.

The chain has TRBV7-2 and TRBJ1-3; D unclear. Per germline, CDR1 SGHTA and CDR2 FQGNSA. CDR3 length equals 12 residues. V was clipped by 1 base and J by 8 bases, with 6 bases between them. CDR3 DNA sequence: TGTGCCAGCAGCTTAGTGAGGGACACCATATATTTT. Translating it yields CASSLVRDTIYF.

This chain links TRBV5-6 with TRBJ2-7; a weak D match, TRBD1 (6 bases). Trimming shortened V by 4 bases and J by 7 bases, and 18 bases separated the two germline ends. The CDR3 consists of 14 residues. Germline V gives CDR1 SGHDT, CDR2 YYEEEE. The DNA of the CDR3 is TGTGCCAGCAGCCAACAGGGTTCCCCTGTGGAGCAGTACTTC. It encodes CASSQQGSPVEQYF.